This T cell receptor beta chain was sequenced for a study of cytomegalovirus exposure and HLA in healthy donors. This CDR3 has 14 residues. Germline CDR1 SNHLY, CDR2 FYNNEI. Remarks on this clone: As yet, its antigen is unknown.

General observations from the study: Analysis performed later showed TCR beta chains linked to HLA being more clonally expanded than equally common others. In a later analysis, a genetic analysis reported fewer productive-TCR N-insertions in an Asian-associated ancestry cluster than the cohort average. Associated with cytomegalovirus, according to the listing, were some 150 TCR beta chains.

With 60 Vbeta and 13 Jbeta primers, the PCR was carried out. The table came from immunoSEQ multiplex PCR; TCRdb's copy has only in-frame clones and leaves some out. The sample yields around 130,000 clones, 80% seen once. Sequencing was performed on PBMCs. This sequence was found in a man aged 35 to 55 in good health and CMV-seronegative. The V gene is TRBV2, the J gene TRBJ2-5, with D perhaps TRBD1 or TRBD2 (5 bases each). The better agreement between TRBJ2-7 and the DNA end casts doubt on the J call. The CDR3 DNA reads TGTGCCAGCAGCGCCTTTGGGGGCTCCTACGAGCAGTACTTC. It translates to CASSAFGGSYEQYF.